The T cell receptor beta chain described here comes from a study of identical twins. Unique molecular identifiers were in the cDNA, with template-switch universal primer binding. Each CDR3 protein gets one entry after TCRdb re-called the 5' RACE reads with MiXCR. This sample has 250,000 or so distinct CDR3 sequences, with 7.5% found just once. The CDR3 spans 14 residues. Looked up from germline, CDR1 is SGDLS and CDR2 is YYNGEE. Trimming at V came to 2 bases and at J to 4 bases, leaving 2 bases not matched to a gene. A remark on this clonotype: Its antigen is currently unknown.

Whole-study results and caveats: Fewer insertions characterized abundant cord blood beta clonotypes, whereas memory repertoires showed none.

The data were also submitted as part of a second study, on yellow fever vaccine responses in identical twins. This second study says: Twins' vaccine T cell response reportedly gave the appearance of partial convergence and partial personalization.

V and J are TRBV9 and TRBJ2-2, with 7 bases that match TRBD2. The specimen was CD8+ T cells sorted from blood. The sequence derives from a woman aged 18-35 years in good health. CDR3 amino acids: CASSVSGPTGELFF. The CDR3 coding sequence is TGTGCCAGCAGCGTTAGCGGGCCCACCGGGGAGCTGTTTTTT.